The 25 T cell receptor beta chains reported below all come from one sample, sequenced in a study of T cell responses to AZD1222 COVID-19 vaccine. The assay was immunoSEQ multiplex PCR, and TCRdb's table has in-frame clones only and misses some. The sample lists roughly 92,000 clones; nearly 90% were seen once. Sequenced here: peripheral blood, sampled on day 0 of AZD1222 vaccination. These receptor sequences come from an adult in good health.

The rearrangement links TRBV24-1 to TRBJ2-5, with D hard to call. The germline gives CDR1 KGHDR, CDR2 SFDVKD. V lost 5 bases and J 4 bases, leaving 7 bases between the germline ends. This CDR3 is 12 amino acids long. CDR3 region: CATSVGGETQYF. The CDR3 coding sequence is TGTGCCACCAGTGTTGGCGGAGAGACCCAGTACTTC.

The CDR3 DNA is TGTGCCAGTACTAATAGACCCAGGGGGGGGGAAAAACTGTTTTTT. This translates into CASTNRPRGGEKLFF. The chain uses TRBV19 and TRBJ1-4; 7 nucleotides agree with TRBD1. The CDR3 is 15 residues long. Germline V lookup: CDR1 LNHDA, CDR2 SQIVND (reference sequence). After removal of 7 bases from V and 8 bases from J, the junction contained 13 bases not matched to a gene. Full variable domain (remainder filled in from reference TRBV19 and TRBJ1-4): DGGITQSPKYLFRKEGQNVTLSCEQNLNHDAMYWYRQDPGQGLRLIYYSQIVNDFQKGDIAEGYSVSREKKESFPLTVTSAQKNPTAFYLCASTNRPRGGEKLFFGSGTQLSVL.

The chain employs TRBV4-3 and TRBJ2-3, with D perhaps matching TRBD1 or TRBD2 (6 bases each). Germline CDR1 reads LGHNA; CDR2 reads YSLEER. The CDR3 is made up of 14 amino acids. V lost 4 bases, J lost 1 base, and 9 bases lay in between. CDR3 coding DNA: TGCGCCAGCAGCCGGGGGGCTCGCACAGATACGCAGTATTTT. Residues: CASSRGARTDTQYF.

V is TRBV2 and J is TRBJ1-4; 8 positions agree with TRBD1. Germline V gene sequence: CDR1 SNHLY, CDR2 FYNNEI. The CDR3 has 16 residues. V shed 7 bases and J 0 bases; nucleotides not matched to a gene: 7. The CDR3 DNA reads TGTGCCAGCACTTTAGGACAGGGCGCAACTAATGAAAAACTGTTTTTT. Translated, it gives CASTLGQGATNEKLFF.

The gene calls are TRBV7-3 and TRBJ2-3, with D possibly called TRBD1 or TRBD2 (5 bases each). The V gene lost 3 bases and the J gene lost 2 bases, with 9 bases spanning the gap. The CDR3 covers 14 residues. The germline V gene has CDR1 SGHTA and CDR2 FQGTGA. The CDR3 DNA reads as TGTGCCAGCAGCTTGGACGGGACCACAGATACGCAGTATTTT. The encoded protein is CASSLDGTTDTQYF.

The chain couples TRBV19 to TRBJ2-1; no reliable D call. CDR3 size: 12 residues. Germline-derived CDR1 and CDR2 are LNHDA and SQIVND (reference sequence). V was clipped by 5 bases and J by 4 bases, with 6 bases between them. The CDR3 is CASSSTYNEQFF. The CDR3 bases are TGTGCCAGTAGTTCAACTTACAATGAGCAGTTCTTC.

V and J are TRBV7-3 and TRBJ2-1; 9 bases match TRBD1. The germline CDR1 and CDR2 sequences are SGHTA and FQGTGA. With 1 base clipped from V and 5 bases from J, the junction kept 3 bases outside the gene matches. The CDR3 has 15 residues. The CDR3 coding sequence is TGTGCCAGCAGCTTAAGTGGGACAGGGAACAATGAGCAGTTCTTC. The encoded protein is CASSLSGTGNNEQFF.

The rearrangement links TRBV6-2 or TRBV6-3 to TRBJ1-5, with 9 bases that match TRBD1. Germline V CDR1 and CDR2: MNHEY, SVGEGT. J gave up 3 bases and V 6 bases, and 9 bases lay outside the gene matches. The CDR3 is 16 residues long. The CDR3 region has the DNA TGTGCCAGCAGCCGTAGGGGACAGGGTACCAATCAGCCCCAGCATTTT. Its translation is CASSRRGQGTNQPQHF.

This chain connects TRBV7-9 to TRBJ2-5; D is undetermined. Trimming pared 5 bases from V and 3 bases from J, leaving 16 bases between. The CDR3 extends over 15 amino acids. Germline V lookup: CDR1 SEHNR, CDR2 FQNEAQ (reference sequence). The CDR3 spells CASSQSRQVEETQYF. As DNA, the CDR3 is TGTGCCAGCAGCCAGAGCCGGCAGGTTGAAGAGACCCAGTACTTC.

This chain uses TRBV10-3 with TRBJ1-4; a weak D match, TRBD1 (6 bases). V was shortened by 0 bases and J by 5 bases, with 10 bases between the two germline ends. From germline, CDR1 is ENHRY and CDR2 SYGVKD. CDR3 length: 15 amino acids. The CDR3: CAISESGGPNEKLFF. The CDR3 DNA reads as TGTGCCATCAGTGAGTCGGGGGGCCCCAATGAAAAACTGTTTTTT.

This clone was seen a single time. J is TRBJ2-2 and V is TRBV7-8, with TRBD1 matching 8 bases. With V trimmed by 5 bases and J by 3 bases, 8 bases remained unmatched. CDR1 is SGHVS and CDR2 is FQNEAQ in the germline V gene. The CDR3 loop spans 16 amino acids. This CDR3 reads CASSTPGTGYTGELFF. As DNA, the CDR3 is TGTGCCAGCAGCACCCCCGGGACAGGATACACCGGGGAGCTGTTTTTT. Together with reference TRBV7-8 and TRBJ2-2, the CDR3 gives the full variable domain: GAGVSQSPRYKVAKRGQDVALRCDPISGHVSLFWYQQALGQGPEFLTYFQNEAQLDKSGLPSDRFFAERPEGSVSTLKIQRTQQEDSAVYLCASSTPGTGYTGELFFGEGSRLTVL.

The chain couples TRBV7-2 to TRBJ2-3; a weak D match, TRBD1 (5 bases). Germline V gene sequence: CDR1 SGHTA, CDR2 FQGNSA. This CDR3 contains 15 residues. Trimming left V 5 bases short and J 0 bases short, with 12 bases between. The CDR3 spells CASSPDSLSTDTQYF. The CDR3 region has the DNA TGTGCCAGCAGCCCCGACAGTTTAAGCACAGATACGCAGTATTTT.

The V call is TRBV2, the J call TRBJ1-5; 7 nucleotides match TRBD1. Trimming took 6 bases from V and 3 from J; bases not matched to a gene: 8. This CDR3 has 15 amino acids. Per the germline V gene, CDR1 is SNHLY and CDR2 is FYNNEI. This chain's CDR3 is CASRRQGLNNQPQHF. The CDR3, as DNA: TGTGCCAGCAGGAGACAGGGTTTAAACAATCAGCCCCAGCATTTT. The full variable domain, rest sourced from reference TRBV2 and TRBJ1-5, is EPEVTQTPSHQVTQMGQEVILRCVPISNHLYFYWYRQILGQKVEFLVSFYNNEISEKSEIFDDQFSVERPDGSNFTLKIRSTKLEDSAMYFCASRRQGLNNQPQHFGDGTRLSIL.

The genes are TRBV2 and TRBJ1-6; tentatively, D is TRBD1 (6 bases). The germline V gene has CDR1 SNHLY and CDR2 FYNNEI. Between the trimmed V and J ends, which lost 6 bases and 0 bases, there was a span of 18 bases. This CDR3 has 18 residues. CDR3: CASRGLQGRSSYNSPLHF. The DNA for the CDR3 is TGTGCCAGCAGGGGGCTACAGGGAAGGAGCTCCTATAATTCACCCCTCCACTTT.

V and J are TRBV6-5 and TRBJ1-6; TRBD1 might be the D (6 bases). This CDR3 spans 14 amino acids. In germline, CDR1 is MNHEY, CDR2 SVGAGI. Trimming cost V 10 bases and J 9 bases, with 19 bases left between them. The CDR3 is CATRGGLYASPLHF. The CDR3 DNA reads as TGTGCCACAAGGGGGGGACTCTACGCTTCACCCCTCCACTTT.

The CDR3: CASSPWTTSDTQYF. The CDR3 DNA reads TGTGCCAGCAGCCCCTGGACTACTTCAGATACGCAGTATTTT. V gene TRBV9 combines with J gene TRBJ2-3, with TRBD2 as a possible D gene (6 bases). The V gene lost 4 bases and the J gene lost 4 bases, with 13 bases spanning the gap. This CDR3 comprises 14 residues. In germline, CDR1 is SGDLS, CDR2 YYNGEE.

The chain uses TRBV4-1 and TRBJ2-3; D ambiguous. The V gene's germline CDR1 is MGHRA and CDR2 YSYEKL. V was trimmed by 1 base and J by 7 bases, leaving 9 bases between them. The CDR3 spans 13 residues. In nucleotides, the CDR3 is TGCGCCAGCAGCCAAGTTGGCCCTAATACGCAGTATTTT. Protein: CASSQVGPNTQYF.

J is TRBJ2-3 and V is TRBV6-4; 9 bases line up with TRBD2. The V segment lost 2 bases and the J segment 1 base; nucleotides outside the gene matches: 4. There are 16 residues in the CDR3. CDR1 and CDR2 from the germline V gene are MRHNA and SNTAGT. CDR3 in DNA: TGTGCCAGCAGTGACGCGGCTAGCGGGGGCACAGATACGCAGTATTTT. It is translated as CASSDAASGGTDTQYF.

V usage is TRBV5-6 and J usage is TRBJ1-3; unclear D gene. The CDR3 totals 16 residues. Trimming took 0 bases from V and 4 from J, leaving 14 bases between them. Looked up from germline, CDR1 is SGHDT and CDR2 is YYEEEE. The CDR3 reads CASSLELGGWGNTIYF. DNA of the CDR3: TGTGCCAGCAGCTTGGAATTGGGAGGATGGGGAAACACCATATATTTT.

The gene calls are TRBV5-4 and TRBJ2-5; TRBD2 matches at 8 bases. Trimming took 6 bases from V and 9 from J; bases not matched to a gene: 16. The CDR3 runs 15 residues. Germline loops: CDR1 SGHNT, CDR2 YYREEE (reference sequence). The CDR3 sequence is CASITGTSSGMSQYF. The CDR3 DNA follows: TGTGCCAGCATCACCGGGACTAGTTCCGGGATGTCCCAGTACTTC. Complete variable domain (other parts from reference TRBV5-4 and TRBJ2-5): ETGVTQSPTHLIKTRGQQVTLRCSSQSGHNTVSWYQQALGQGPQFIFQYYREEENGRGNFPPRFSGLQFPNYSSELNVNALELDDSALYLCASITGTSSGMSQYFGPGTRLLVL.

V and J are TRBV3-1 (or the pseudogene TRBV3-2) and TRBJ2-1; the D is unclear. The CDR3 runs 11 residues. Trimming took 4 bases from V and 7 from J, leaving 5 bases between them. Germline CDR1 LGHDT, CDR2 YNNKEL (reference sequence). The CDR3 sequence: CASSRRNEQFF. The CDR3 DNA sequence: TGTGCCAGCAGCCGTAGGAATGAGCAGTTCTTC.

The CDR3 DNA is TGTGCCAGCAGCATCTCGACAGGGGTGCAAGCCTACGAGCAGTACTTC. Protein: CASSISTGVQAYEQYF. The chain has TRBV7-9 and TRBJ2-7; 8 bases are shared with TRBD1. The V segment lost 5 bases and the J segment 2 bases; nucleotides outside the gene matches: 11. CDR1 SEHNR and CDR2 FQNEAQ come from the germline V gene (reference sequence). CDR3 length: 16 amino acids. Filled out from reference TRBV7-9 and TRBJ2-7, the complete variable domain reads DTGVSQNPRHKITKRGQNVTFRCDPISEHNRLYWYRQTLGQGPEFLTYFQNEAQLEKSRLLSDRFSAERPKGSFSTLEIQRTEQGDSAMYLCASSISTGVQAYEQYFGPGTRLTVT.

The chain employs TRBV29-1 and TRBJ1-2; a possible D gene is TRBD1 (5 bases). Deletions cut 1 base from V and 1 base from J, with 10 bases between. Looked up from germline, CDR1 is SQVTM and CDR2 is ANQGSEA. There are 14 residues in the CDR3. This CDR3 is CSVEAEGNNYGYTF. The CDR3, as DNA: TGCAGCGTTGAAGCGGAGGGGAATAACTATGGCTACACCTTC. The full variable domain, its missing parts supplied by reference TRBV29-1 and TRBJ1-2, is SAVISQKPSRDICQRGTSLTIQCQVDSQVTMMFWYRQQPGQSLTLIATANQGSEATYESGFVIDKFPISRPNLTFSTLTVSNMSPEDSSIYLCSVEAEGNNYGYTFGSGTRLTVV.

The CDR3 loop reads CASSLSGPSSGNTIYF. In DNA form, the CDR3 reads TGTGCCAGCAGCCTATCCGGGCCGAGCTCTGGAAACACCATATATTTT. The rearrangement joins TRBV7-6 to TRBJ1-3; no definite D call. The CDR3 totals 16 residues. The V end was cut by 5 bases, the J end by 0 bases, with 14 bases between. Germline V gives CDR1 SGHVS, CDR2 FNYEAQ.

The genes are TRBV5-5 and TRBJ1-1; 10 nucleotides agree with TRBD1. This CDR3 region has 15 residues. The ends lost 4 bases at V and 6 bases at J; junction bases unmatched: 9. Looked up from germline, CDR1 is SGHKS and CDR2 is YYEKEE (reference sequence). The CDR3: CASSLRGDRGSEAFF. For the CDR3, the DNA is TGTGCCAGCAGCCTCCGAGGGGACAGGGGCTCTGAAGCTTTCTTT.